The text below deals with one T cell receptor beta chain. Sequenced by immunoSEQ multiplex PCR; TCRdb stores in-frame clones only, minus some. The sample lists 250,000 or so clones, about 91% occurring once. The data were obtained in a study of blood T cell repertoires in COVID-19. The germline V gene encodes CDR1 SGHVS and CDR2 FNYEAQ. This CDR3 is 15 amino acids long. V shed 2 bases and J shed 1 base, with 11 bases lying between them. The sequenced material came from PBMCs or T cells enriched from blood (not recorded which). This sequence originates from a woman in her 30s with acute COVID-19. The V call is TRBV7-6, the J call TRBJ2-5; a possible D gene is TRBD1 (5 bases). The CDR3 loop reads CASSLKTALQETQYF. The CDR3 coding sequence is TGTGCCAGCAGCTTAAAGACAGCCCTCCAAGAGACCCAGTACTTC.